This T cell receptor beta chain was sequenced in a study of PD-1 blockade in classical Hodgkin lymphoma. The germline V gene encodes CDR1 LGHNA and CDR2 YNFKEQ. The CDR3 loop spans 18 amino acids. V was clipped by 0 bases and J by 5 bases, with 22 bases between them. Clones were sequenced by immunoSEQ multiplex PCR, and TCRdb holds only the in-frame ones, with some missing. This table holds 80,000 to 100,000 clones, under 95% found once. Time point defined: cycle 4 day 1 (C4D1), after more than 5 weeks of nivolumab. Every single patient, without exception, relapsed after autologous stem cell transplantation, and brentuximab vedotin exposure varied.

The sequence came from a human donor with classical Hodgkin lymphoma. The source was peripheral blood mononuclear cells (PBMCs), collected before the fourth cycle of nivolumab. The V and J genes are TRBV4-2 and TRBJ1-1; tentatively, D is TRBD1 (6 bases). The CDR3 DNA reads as TGTGCCAGCAGCCAAGATGCCGGGGCAACAGGGTCGAGGACTGAAGCTTTCTTT. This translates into CASSQDAGATGSRTEAFF.